A selection of T cell receptor beta chains follows, all from one sample in a study of tumor and adjacent non-tumor tissue in lung cancer. TCRdb reprocessed the multiplex PCR reads via MiXCR and lists one record per CDR3 protein. Of more than 75,000 distinct CDR3 sequences listed, about two thirds are singletons. What was sequenced was lung tumor tissue. All receptors come from a woman aged 70-85 years with non-small cell lung cancer. Each CDR3 is given with its conserved first and last residue. The D gene is left open where the match is weak. The size entry is marked missing in some rows and otherwise reads once, few, many or a size class.

CDR3 length	clone size	V gene	J gene	D gene	CDR3 protein	CDR3 DNA
17	many	TRBV7-8	TRBJ1-5	TRBD1	CASSLVTGGLGNQPQHF	TGTGCCAGCAGCTTAGTGACAGGGGGACTAGGCAATCAGCCCCAGCATTTT
13	medium-sized	TRBV14	TRBJ2-1	-	CASSQDWGYEQFF	TGTGCCAGCAGCCAAGATTGGGGGTATGAGCAGTTCTTC
16	many	TRBV5-6	TRBJ1-1	-	CASSLELGARITEAFF	TGTGCCAGCAGCTTGGAGTTGGGGGCGCGGATCACTGAAGCTTTCTTT
14	few	TRBV7-6	TRBJ2-7	-	CASSFRGQVYEQYF	TGTGCCAGCAGCTTCCGGGGTCAGGTGTACGAGCAGTACTTC
16	-	TRBV4-2	TRBJ2-1	TRBD2	CASSQNVLAGYNEQFF	TGTGCCAGCAGCCAAAACGTGCTAGCGGGCTACAATGAGCAGTTCTTC
14	-	TRBV29-1	TRBJ2-5	TRBD2	CSVTGLADQETQYF	TGCAGCGTAACGGGACTAGCGGACCAAGAGACACAGTACTTC
14	many	TRBV5-4	TRBJ2-7	TRBD1	CASSLGYRGHEQYF	TGTGCCAGCAGCTTGGGGTACAGGGGGCACGAGCAGTACTTC
19	-	TRBV4-2	TRBJ1-4	TRBD1	CASSPGPGQTIATNEKLFF	TGTGCCAGTAGCCCAGGACCGGGACAGACCATTGCAACTAACGAAAAACTGTTTTTT
14	-	TRBV6-2/TRBV6-3	TRBJ1-1	-	CASSYEAATEEAFF	TGTGCCAGCAGTTACGAAGCGGCAACTGAGGAAGCTTTCTTC
16	-	TRBV6-6	TRBJ2-3	-	CASSYSIPELTDTQYF	TGTGCAAGCAGTTACTCCATTCCAGAACTCACAGATACGCAGTATTTT
12	-	TRBV20-1	TRBJ2-7	TRBD2	CSARGRTYEQYF	TGCAGTGCTCGCGGGAGGACCTACGAGCAGTACTTC
19	-	TRBV4-2	TRBJ2-2	TRBD2	CASNHPGTSGRRVAGELFF	TGTGCCAGTAACCATCCTGGGACTAGCGGGAGGCGGGTCGCCGGGGAGCTGTTTTTT
17	large	TRBV11-3	TRBJ2-2	-	CASSPHQSTSNTGELFF	TGTGCCAGCAGCCCCCATCAATCGACATCGAACACCGGGGAGCTGTTTTTT
15	-	TRBV28	TRBJ2-1	-	CASSSNPLTGNGQFF	TGTGCCAGCAGTTCAAATCCCCTAACTGGCAATGGGCAGTTCTTC
16	-	TRBV5-1	TRBJ2-1	-	CAGSKNSRRGVNEQFF	TGCGCCGGCAGCAAAAATAGCCGGAGGGGGGTCAATGAGCAGTTCTTC
14	once	TRBV4-1	TRBJ1-1	-	CASRHRTENTEAFF	TGCGCCAGCCGCCACCGCACAGAGAACACCGAAGCTTTCTTT
15	-	TRBV7-8	TRBJ1-1	-	CASTLWLGENTQAFF	TGTGCCAGCACCTTGTGGCTCGGTGAGAACACTCAAGCTTTCTTT
14	-	TRBV6-2/TRBV6-3	TRBJ2-2	-	CASIYRDGTGEPFF	TGTGCCAGTATCTACAGGGACGGGACCGGGGAGCCGTTTTTT
11	once	TRBV30	TRBJ1-2	-	CALTVMDGYTF	TGTGCCTTGACAGTGATGGATGGCTACACCTTC
14	-	TRBV28	TRBJ2-7	-	CASSPSVRLYEQYF	TGTGCCAGTAGTCCCTCTGTTCGCCTCTACGAGCAGTACTTC
15	-	TRBV11-1	TRBJ2-3	-	CDSSKPNGVGVTQYF	TGTGACAGCAGCAAACCCAACGGGGTGGGGGTTACGCAGTATTTT
16	-	TRBV4-2	TRBJ1-5	-	CASSQGKGGSDQPQHF	TGTGCGAGCAGCCAAGGGAAAGGAGGAAGCGATCAGCCCCAGCATTTT
16	-	TRBV6-2/TRBV6-3	TRBJ2-1	TRBD2	CASSYRLAGGGNEHFF	TGTGCCAGCAGCTACCGACTAGCGGGTGGTGGTAATGAGCACTTCTTC
12	-	TRBV5-4	TRBJ2-1	-	CASSLGNNEQTF	TGTGCCAGCAGCCTAGGGAACAATGAGCAGACCTTC
14	-	TRBV12-3/TRBV12-4	TRBJ2-1	-	CASSSRDGCNEHFF	TGTGCCAGCAGTTCCCGGGACGGGTGCAATGAGCATTTCTTC
14	-	TRBV6-5	TRBJ1-4	-	CASSWTESSEKPFF	TGTGCCAGCAGTTGGACAGAAAGTTCGGAAAAACCGTTTTTT
15	-	TRBV5-6	TRBJ2-3	-	CSRSRGQTGTDTQYF	TGTTCCAGAAGCCGCGGGCAGACGGGAACAGATACGCAGTATTTT
14	-	TRBV6-2/TRBV6-3	TRBJ2-7	-	CASIVRSRGREQYF	TGTGCCAGCATCGTAAGGAGCCGGGGTAGAGAGCAGTACTTC
12	-	TRBV6-6	TRBJ1-2	-	CASSPAVGGYTF	TGTGCCAGCAGCCCGGCGGTGGGGGGCTACACCTTC
17	-	TRBV20-1	TRBJ2-7	TRBD2	CSARNAARLAGEGEQYF	TGCAGTGCTAGAAATGCAGCAAGGTTAGCGGGAGAAGGGGAGCAGTACTTC
15	-	TRBV29-1	TRBJ2-3	-	CSAGGVAEAGDTQYF	TGCAGCGCCGGAGGGGTAGCGGAGGCCGGGGATACGCAGTATTTT
15	few	TRBV5-4	TRBJ2-1	TRBD2	CAGSWPSGGMNEQFF	TGTGCCGGCAGTTGGCCTAGCGGGGGGATGAATGAGCAGTTCTTC
15	medium-sized	TRBV7-8	TRBJ2-7	TRBD2	CASSFLAAEAGEQYF	TGTGCCAGCAGCTTCCTAGCGGCAGAGGCTGGGGAGCAGTACTTC
19	-	TRBV29-1	TRBJ2-1	-	CNVLGGGRTGSLPYNEQFF	TGCAACGTTTTGGGAGGTGGTCGGACGGGATCATTACCCTACAATGAGCAGTTCTTC
11	-	TRBV29-1	TRBJ2-7	-	CSATSFYEQYF	TGTAGCGCCACCAGCTTCTACGAGCAGTACTTC
13	-	TRBV20-1	TRBJ2-7	TRBD1	CSVPRDSSYEQYF	TGCAGTGTTCCCCGGGACAGCTCCTACGAGCAGTACTTC
15	-	TRBV5-6	TRBJ2-7	-	CASSLWDKEDYKQYF	TGTGCCAGCAGCTTATGGGACAAAGAAGACTACAAGCAGTACTTC
16	medium-sized	TRBV6-2/TRBV6-3	TRBJ2-5	-	CASFTPSDYIQETQYF	TGTGCCAGCTTCACTCCTTCGGACTACATCCAAGAGACCCAGTACTTC
15	-	TRBV11-2	TRBJ2-1	TRBD2	CASSIVGGSSHEQFF	TGTGCCAGCAGCATAGTGGGGGGGTCTAGTCATGAGCAATTCTTC
13	-	TRBV29-1	TRBJ1-2	-	CSVEDLAWGAYTF	TGCAGCGTTGAAGACCTAGCTTGGGGCGCCTACACCTTC
12	-	TRBV6-6	TRBJ2-3	-	CAGSRPTDTQYF	TGTGCCGGCAGTCGACCCACAGACACGCAGTATTTT
14	once	TRBV4-1	TRBJ2-7	TRBD1	CARRQGQGPYEQYF	TGCGCCAGGAGGCAGGGACAGGGTCCTTACGAGCAGTACTTC
15	medium-sized	TRBV12-3/TRBV12-4	TRBJ2-3	TRBD2	CASSWLAGPTDTQYF	TGTGCCAGCAGTTGGTTAGCGGGCCCAACAGATACGCAGTATTTT
13	-	TRBV29-1	TRBJ1-6	-	CSVEESRGSPLHF	TGTAGCGTAGAAGAGTCTAGGGGTTCACCCCTCCACTTT
16	-	TRBV24-1	TRBJ2-5	-	CAASDFGTDNQETPYF	TGTGCCGCCAGTGATTTTGGAACAGACAACCAAGAGACCCCGTACTTC
16	-	TRBV7-3	TRBJ2-5	TRBD2	CVSSLFGGTPGETQYF	TGTGTCAGCAGCTTATTCGGGGGGACCCCGGGGGAGACCCAGTACTTC
14	-	TRBV4-1	TRBJ1-1	-	CASSHSTGSTETFF	TGCGCCAGCAGCCATTCGACAGGATCTACTGAAACTTTCTTT
15	few	TRBV5-1	TRBJ2-1	TRBD2	CASIPDGREYNEQFF	TGCGCCAGCATCCCCGACGGGCGGGAGTACAATGAGCAGTTCTTC
14	-	TRBV2	TRBJ2-1	-	CASRKEQGYNEQFF	TGTGCCAGCAGAAAAGAACAGGGCTACAATGAGCAGTTCTTC
13	-	TRBV12-3/TRBV12-4	TRBJ1-6	-	CASTPSANPPLHF	TGCGCCAGCACCCCTTCCGCAAATCCACCCCTCCACTTT
14	-	TRBV28	TRBJ2-7	TRBD2	CTSIRACGRYEQYF	TGTACCAGCATAAGGGCTTGCGGGAGATACGAGCAGTACTTC
16	-	TRBV5-4	TRBJ2-4	-	CASSLIVGHSGNIQYF	TGTGCCAGCAGCTTGATCGTGGGACACTCAGGAAACATACAGTACTTC
16	-	TRBV6-1	TRBJ2-2	-	CASIILQGLIAGELFF	TGTGCCAGCATCATATTACAGGGACTAATAGCCGGGGAGCTGTTTTTT
12	-	TRBV10-1	TRBJ2-1	-	CASSHWWNEQFF	TGCGCCAGCAGTCACTGGTGGAATGAGCAGTTCTTC